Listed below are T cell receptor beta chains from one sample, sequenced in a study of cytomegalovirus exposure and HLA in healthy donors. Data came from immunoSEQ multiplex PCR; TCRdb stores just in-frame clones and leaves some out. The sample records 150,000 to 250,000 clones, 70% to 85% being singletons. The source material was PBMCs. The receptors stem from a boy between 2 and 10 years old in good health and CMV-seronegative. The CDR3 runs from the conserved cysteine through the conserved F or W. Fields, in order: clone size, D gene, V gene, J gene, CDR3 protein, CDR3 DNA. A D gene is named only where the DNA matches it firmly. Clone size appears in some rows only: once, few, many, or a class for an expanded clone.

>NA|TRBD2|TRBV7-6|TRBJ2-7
CASSLRGGRGYEQYF
TGTGCCAGCAGCCTTCGGGGGGGGAGAGGGTACGAGCAGTACTTC
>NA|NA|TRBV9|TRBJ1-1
CASSRGMNTEAFF
TGTGCCAGCAGCAGGGGAATGAACACTGAAGCTTTCTTT
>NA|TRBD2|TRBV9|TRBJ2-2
CASICGGVTGELFF
TGTGCCAGCATATGTGGGGGGGTCACCGGGGAGCTGTTTTTT
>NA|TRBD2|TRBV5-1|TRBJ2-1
CASSPSRGGDAEQFF
TGCGCCAGCAGCCCCTCTCGGGGGGGCGATGCAGAGCAGTTCTTC
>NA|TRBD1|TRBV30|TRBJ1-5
CAWRGQGGGQPQHF
TGTGCCTGGAGGGGACAGGGTGGAGGGCAGCCCCAGCATTTT
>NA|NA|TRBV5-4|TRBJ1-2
CASSSSVTYGYTF
TGTGCCAGCAGCTCGAGTGTAACCTATGGCTACACCTTC
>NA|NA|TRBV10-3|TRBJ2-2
CAIGEGQPPTGELFF
TGTGCCATCGGTGAGGGGCAGCCTCCCACCGGGGAGCTGTTTTTT
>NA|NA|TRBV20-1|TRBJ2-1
CSATRNEQFF
TGCAGTGCTACGAGGAATGAGCAGTTCTTC
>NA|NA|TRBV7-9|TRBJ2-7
CASSLKGKNHYEQYF
TGTGCCAGCAGCTTAAAGGGGAAGAATCACTACGAGCAGTACTTC
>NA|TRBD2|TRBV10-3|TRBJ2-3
CAISEPGLASDTQYF
TGTGCCATCAGTGAACCGGGACTAGCATCAGATACGCAGTATTTT
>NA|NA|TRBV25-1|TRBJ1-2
CASSESTANYGYTF
TGTGCCAGCAGTGAGTCGACAGCTAACTATGGCTACACCTTC
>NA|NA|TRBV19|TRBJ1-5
CASSLTRGSNQPQHF
TGTGCCAGTAGCCTAACCCGAGGAAGCAATCAGCCCCAGCATTTT
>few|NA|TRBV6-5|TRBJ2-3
CASSYQQGSDTQYF
TGTGCCAGCAGTTACCAACAGGGAAGCGATACGCAGTATTTT
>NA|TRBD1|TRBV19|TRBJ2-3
CASRDRALTDTQYF
TGTGCCAGCAGGGACAGGGCGTTGACAGATACGCAGTATTTT
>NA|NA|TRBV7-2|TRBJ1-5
CASSPRNQPQHF
TGTGCCAGCAGTCCCAGGAATCAGCCCCAGCATTTT
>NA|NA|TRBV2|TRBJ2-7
CASSTHGGQEQYF
TGTGCCAGCAGCACCCACGGGGGTCAGGAGCAGTACTTC
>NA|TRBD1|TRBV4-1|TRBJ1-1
CASSQVGQGVTEAFF
TGCGCCAGCAGCCAAGTCGGACAGGGGGTCACTGAAGCTTTCTTT